This T cell receptor beta chain was retrieved from a study of T cells in Graves' hyperthyroidism and ophthalmopathy. TCR beta CDR3 regions were amplified from RNA. First-round RT-PCR with HTBI primers amplified the TCR CDR3 region. MiXCR, applied by TCRdb to the multiplex PCR reads, yields one record per CDR3 protein. The sample holds around 450,000 distinct CDR3 sequences, roughly an eighth seen once. CDR1 is SNHLY, CDR2 FYNNEI, per germline. V lost 1 base, J lost 2 bases, and 3 bases stayed unmatched. This CDR3 region has 17 residues. Aged 18 to 65, the patients had hyperthyroidism that was newly diagnosed and had lasted under 2 months. There are many counts of this clonotype.

This sequence joins TRBV2 and TRBJ2-5; 14 nucleotides line up with TRBD2. Input material: blood. The receptor was isolated from a woman under 30 with Graves' hyperthyroidism. CDR3 region: CASSEGLAGGIQETQYF. The DNA of the CDR3 is TGTGCCAGCAGTGAAGGACTAGCGGGAGGGATACAAGAGACCCAGTACTTC. Looking up the rest from reference TRBV2 and TRBJ2-5 gives the full variable domain: EPEVTQTPSHQVTQMGQEVILRCVPISNHLYFYWYRQILGQKVEFLVSFYNNEISEKSEIFDDQFSVERPDGSNFTLKIRSTKLEDSAMYFCASSEGLAGGIQETQYFGPGTRLLVL.